This TCR beta chain was recovered during a study of neurological immune-mediated disorders. Findings and caveats of the study: None of the CDR3 amino acid sequences of expanded clones were shared across subjects, and this suggested private repertoires in all groups.

This clonotype was observed many times. Its antigen remains unidentified. Unsorted libraries came from 2 million PBMCs stored at -80 °C. Germline-derived CDR1 and CDR2 are SEHNR and FQNEAQ (reference sequence). This CDR3 has 14 residues. The V and J ends lost 5 bases and 2 bases, in that order; junction bases with no gene match: 6. The cDNA came from 5'RACE with 10-nucleotide random UMIs. TCRdb recomputed calls from the 5' RACE reads with MiXCR, one row per CDR3 protein. The sample records 77,000 or so distinct CDR3 sequences, around 9.9% being singletons. The J gene is TRBJ2-7, the V gene TRBV7-9; TRBD1 aligns across 7 bases. This TCR was recovered from a man aged 50-60 years in good health. The sample taken for sequencing was PBMCs. Here the CDR3 reads CASSAGTATYEQYF. The CDR3 DNA follows: TGTGCCAGCAGCGCAGGGACAGCTACCTACGAGCAGTACTTC.